These 15 T cell receptor beta chains came from one sample sequenced in a study of blood T cell repertoires in COVID-19. Clones were read by immunoSEQ multiplex PCR, and TCRdb kept only the in-frame ones, dropping some. Here the sample spans 250,000 to 350,000 clones, approximately 90% being singletons. Sequencing was done on a sample of peripheral blood. The receptors stem from a man in his late teens or twenties with active or convalescent COVID-19.

This sequence joins TRBV2 and TRBJ1-1, with D perhaps TRBD1 (6 bases). Per the germline V gene, CDR1 is SNHLY and CDR2 is FYNNEI. CDR3 size: 12 residues. V was trimmed by 8 bases and J by 4 bases, leaving 11 bases between them. CDR3 protein: CASLGGRTEAFF. The CDR3, as DNA: TGTGCCAGCCTCGGGGGGCGCACTGAAGCTTTCTTT.

V is TRBV2 and J is TRBJ1-4; maybe TRBD1 (6 bases). V was cut by 6 bases and J by 0 bases, with 23 bases left in between. CDR1 and CDR2 (germline): SNHLY, FYNNEI. This CDR3 spans 19 amino acids. DNA for the CDR3: TGTGCCAGCAGGCCTATCCCCGGGGTACAGGGCCCAACTAATGAAAAACTGTTTTTT. Encoded protein: CASRPIPGVQGPTNEKLFF.

This chain links TRBV10-1 with TRBJ2-7; D may be TRBD1 (6 bases). Per the germline V gene, CDR1 is WNHNN and CDR2 is SYGVQD (reference sequence). V lost 3 bases and J lost 8, with 17 bases in between. This CDR3 has 14 amino acids. The CDR3 reads CASSDSGTIGKQYF. Written as DNA, the CDR3 is TGCGCCAGCAGTGACTCCGGGACAATCGGCAAGCAGTACTTC.

The chain is built from TRBV23-1 and TRBJ1-1; the D is unclear. TRBV23-1 is identified as an open reading frame with a role that is uncertain. V was shortened by 7 bases and J by 0 bases, with 15 bases between the two germline ends. The CDR3 runs to 15 residues. Here the CDR3 reads CASKRREYMNTEAFF. CDR3 nucleotide sequence: TGCGCCAGCAAGAGAAGGGAGTACATGAACACTGAAGCTTTCTTT.

The rearrangement joins TRBV6-5 to TRBJ2-1; 7 bases align to TRBD1. V dropped 6 bases and J dropped 2; count of bases not matched to a gene: 7. Germline-derived CDR1 and CDR2 are MNHEY and SVGAGI. This CDR3 is 15 amino acids long. CDR3 in amino acids: CASRTSGTAYNEQFF. CDR3 coding DNA: TGTGCCAGCAGGACCTCCGGGACAGCCTACAATGAGCAGTTCTTC.

The V call is TRBV6-5, the J call TRBJ2-1; 13 positions agree with TRBD2. This CDR3 spans 15 amino acids. Trimming removed 10 bases from V and 7 bases from J; junction bases left unmatched: 10. The V gene's germline CDR1 is MNHEY and CDR2 SVGAGI. The CDR3 spells CATRLGTSGKNEQFF. CDR3 DNA: TGTGCCACCAGGTTGGGGACTAGCGGGAAAAATGAGCAGTTCTTC.

The CDR3 nucleotides are TGTGCCAGCAGTGAAGCGCCAGCGGGGATTCAGTATTTT. Amino acid sequence: CASSEAPAGIQYF. The V call is TRBV2, the J call TRBJ2-3; TRBD2 matches at 7 bases. The CDR3 contains 13 residues. CDR1 is SNHLY, CDR2 FYNNEI, per germline. Trimming removed 0 bases from V and 12 bases from J; junction bases left unmatched: 6.

The V call is TRBV4-3, the J call TRBJ1-2, with a possible D match to TRBD1 (6 bases). Between the trimmed V and J ends, which lost 1 base and 4 bases, there was a span of 19 bases. CDR3 length: 17 residues. Germline lookup yields CDR1 LGHNA and CDR2 YSLEER. CDR3 region: CASSQGPAGASVYGYTF. In DNA, the CDR3 is TGCGCCAGCAGCCAAGGGCCCGCGGGGGCGAGCGTCTATGGCTACACCTTC.

This clone appeared a single time. The chain recombines TRBV28 with TRBJ2-7, with 7 bases matching TRBD1. Per germline, CDR1 MDHEN and CDR2 SYDVKM. J gave up 5 bases and V 6 bases, and 10 bases lay outside the gene matches. This CDR3 is built from 14 residues. The chain's CDR3 is CASRSRQGGDEQYF. The CDR3 nucleotides read TGTGCCAGCAGATCCAGACAGGGTGGGGACGAGCAGTACTTC.

V is TRBV2 and J is TRBJ2-1; tentatively, D is TRBD2 (6 bases). CDR3 length: 14 residues. CDR1 is SNHLY and CDR2 is FYNNEI in the germline V gene. Trimming shortened V by 10 bases and J by 10 bases, and 23 bases separated the two germline ends. The CDR3 loop reads CATTERLVGIEQFF. The CDR3, as DNA: TGTGCCACTACGGAGAGACTAGTCGGAATCGAGCAGTTCTTC.

This clone was detected only once. The chain links TRBV4-1 to TRBJ2-7; TRBD1 might be the D (5 bases). With 1 base removed from V and 0 bases from J, the gap between germline ends came to 16 bases. Per the germline V gene, CDR1 is MGHRA and CDR2 is YSYEKL. The CDR3 spans 17 residues. CDR3 residues: CASSQGPVTASSYEQYF. The CDR3 DNA follows: TGCGCCAGCAGCCAAGGCCCCGTGACAGCCTCCTCCTACGAGCAGTACTTC.

This clone was detected only once. The rearrangement links TRBV19 to TRBJ2-1, with a tentative D call TRBD1 (6 bases). The V and J ends lost 10 bases and 1 base respectively, with 20 bases between them. Germline V gene sequence: CDR1 LNHDA, CDR2 SQIVND (reference sequence). CDR3 size: 16 residues. CDR3 nucleotides: TGTGCCACTACTGACCCCAGGGGTGGGTCCTACAATGAGCAGTTCTTC. Its protein is CATTDPRGGSYNEQFF.

The chain couples TRBV4-1 to TRBJ1-4; 7 bases are shared with TRBD1. Trimming cost V 1 base and J 6 bases; bases outside gene matches: 11. Germline V gives CDR1 MGHRA, CDR2 YSYEKL. The CDR3 has 17 residues. The CDR3 loop is CASSQGTSDRAYEKLFF. CDR3 sequence (DNA): TGCGCCAGCAGCCAAGGAACCTCAGACAGGGCGTATGAAAAACTGTTTTTT.

The chain uses TRBV27 and TRBJ2-3; weak D call: TRBD2 (6 bases). Germline loops: CDR1 MNHEY, CDR2 SMNVEV (reference sequence). V lost 4 bases and J lost 3, with 11 bases in between. The CDR3 sequence is 14 residues long. The CDR3 DNA reads TGTGCCAGCAGTTCTCCGGGACTTACAGATACGCAGTATTTT. The encoded protein is CASSSPGLTDTQYF.

The V gene is TRBV27, the J gene TRBJ2-5; 8 bases agree with TRBD2. V shed 2 bases and J 5 bases; nucleotides not matched to a gene: 4. This CDR3 region has 14 residues. Per the germline V gene, CDR1 is MNHEY and CDR2 is SMNVEV (reference sequence). The CDR3 sequence is CASSLAGRGETQYF. CDR3 bases: TGTGCCAGCAGTTTAGCCGGGAGGGGGGAGACCCAGTACTTC.